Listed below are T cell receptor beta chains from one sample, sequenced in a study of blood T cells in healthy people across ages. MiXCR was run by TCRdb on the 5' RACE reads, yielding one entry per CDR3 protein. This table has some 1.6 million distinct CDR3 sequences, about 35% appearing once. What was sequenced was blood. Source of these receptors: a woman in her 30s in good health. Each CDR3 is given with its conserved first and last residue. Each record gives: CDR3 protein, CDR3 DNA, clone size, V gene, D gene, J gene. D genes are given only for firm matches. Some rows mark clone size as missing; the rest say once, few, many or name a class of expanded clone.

CASSLFFSGQRTDTQYF,TGTGCCAGCTCACTCTTTTTCTCGGGACAGCGCACAGATACGCAGTATTTT,few,TRBV18,TRBD1,TRBJ2-3
CASSLAIRTTDTQYF,TGTGCCAGCAGCTTAGCAATCAGAACCACAGATACGCAGTATTTT,.,TRBV11-2,.,TRBJ2-3
CASSLESRSGGYTF,TGTGCCAGCAGCTTAGAGTCCCGAAGTGGTGGCTACACCTTC,.,TRBV7-6,.,TRBJ1-2
CASSLDGTTEADTQYF,TGTGCCAGCAGTCTGGACGGCACTACGGAAGCAGATACGCAGTATTTT,.,TRBV6-5,.,TRBJ2-3
CASSVAGGLGYTF,TGTGCCAGCAGCGTCGCAGGGGGCCTAGGCTACACCTTC,few,TRBV7-3,TRBD1,TRBJ1-2
CASSPGTPGYNGQFF,TGTGCCAGCAGTCCCGGGACCCCGGGCTACAATGGGCAGTTCTTC,.,TRBV7-2,.,TRBJ2-1
CASSSPGQGTSGGQYF,TGTGCCAGCAGCTCACCGGGACAGGGGACTAGCGGGGGTCAGTACTTC,.,TRBV7-8,TRBD2,TRBJ2-7
CASSEARGGGGENGYTF,TGTGCCAGCAGTGAAGCAAGAGGGGGGGGAGGGGAGAATGGCTACACCTTC,.,TRBV6-1,.,TRBJ1-2
CASKRTGSNTEAFF,TGCGCCAGCAAACGGACAGGGTCGAACACTGAAGCTTTCTTT,.,TRBV5-1,TRBD1,TRBJ1-1
CASSLQRPDYNEQFF,TGTGCCAGCTCCCTCCAGCGGCCCGACTACAATGAGCAGTTCTTC,.,TRBV18,.,TRBJ2-1
CASSLVGEANYGYTF,TGTGCCAGCAGCTTAGTTGGAGAAGCTAACTATGGCTACACCTTC,few,TRBV7-9,.,TRBJ1-2
CASSLSKGRTETQYF,TGTGCCAGCAGTTTATCAAAGGGCCGAACGGAGACCCAGTACTTC,.,TRBV28,.,TRBJ2-5
CASTAGTSGYNEQFF,TGTGCCAGCACCGCCGGGACTAGCGGTTACAATGAGCAGTTCTTC,.,TRBV27,TRBD2,TRBJ2-1
CASSYLIKVGAQYF,TGTGCCAGCAGCTATCTAATAAAGGTGGGGGCCCAGTACTTC,few,TRBV7-2,.,TRBJ2-5
CSVGGGGGEQYF,TGCAGCGTTGGCGGGGGGGGTGGCGAGCAGTACTTC,many,TRBV29-1,TRBD2,TRBJ2-7
CASTGGGNSWTNTQYF,TGTGCCAGCACAGGCGGGGGGAATTCTTGGACAAATACGCAGTATTTT,.,TRBV2,TRBD2,TRBJ2-3
CAISEPSYNEQFF,TGTGCCATCAGTGAACCCTCCTACAATGAGCAGTTCTTC,.,TRBV10-3,.,TRBJ2-1
CASSLSTPGSYEQYF,TGTGCCAGCAGTTTATCCACTCCGGGCTCCTACGAGCAGTACTTC,.,TRBV27,.,TRBJ2-7
CAGSATGLTYEQYF,TGCGCCGGCAGTGCCACAGGACTTACGTACGAGCAGTACTTC,.,TRBV4-1,.,TRBJ2-7
CASRRTDTSNQPQHF,TGTGCCAGCAGGCGGACAGATACTAGCAATCAGCCCCAGCATTTT,few,TRBV2,.,TRBJ1-5
CSVEFFSYNEQFF,TGCAGCGTTGAATTCTTCTCCTACAATGAGCAGTTCTTC,.,TRBV29-1,.,TRBJ2-1
CASSLAGWAYEQYF,TGTGCCAGCAGCTTAGCGGGATGGGCCTACGAGCAGTACTTC,few,TRBV7-2,.,TRBJ2-7
CASSLLGHETQYF,TGTGCCAGCAGCTTATTGGGGCACGAGACCCAGTACTTC,.,TRBV11-2,.,TRBJ2-5
CSANRPGMVNEQFF,TGCAGTGCTAACCGACCGGGGATGGTCAATGAGCAGTTCTTC,.,TRBV20-1,.,TRBJ2-1
CSLPGTDFEKRFF,TGCAGCCTTCCGGGGACTGACTTTGAAAAACGGTTTTTT,.,TRBV20-1,.,TRBJ1-4
CASSRLDSGLDTQYF,TGTGCCAGCAGTCGTCTCGACTCTGGGTTAGATACGCAGTATTTT,few,TRBV28,.,TRBJ2-3
CASSVDGIISNQPQHF,TGTGCCAGCAGCGTAGACGGAATCATAAGCAATCAGCCCCAGCATTTT,.,TRBV2,.,TRBJ1-5
CASTVWTGFGYTF,TGTGCCAGCACCGTCTGGACAGGGTTTGGCTACACCTTC,.,TRBV7-9,TRBD1,TRBJ1-2
CASSGGLSGTSGNIQYF,TGCGCCAGCAGCGGTGGCCTGAGCGGGACTAGCGGAAACATCCAGTACTTC,.,TRBV5-1,TRBD2,TRBJ2-4
CSVRDSYGYTF,TGCAGCGTTAGGGACAGCTATGGCTACACCTTC,many,TRBV29-1,TRBD1,TRBJ1-2
CASSHPTSGGSTDTQYF,TGTGCCAGCAGCCATCCTACTAGCGGGGGTTCCACAGATACGCAGTATTTT,few,TRBV5-4,TRBD2,TRBJ2-3
CASSADINQPQHF,TGTGCCAGCAGCGCGGACATTAATCAGCCCCAGCATTTT,.,TRBV9,.,TRBJ1-5
CASSATLYGCTF,TGTGCCAGCAGCGCAACCCTCTATGGCTGCACCTTC,.,TRBV9,.,TRBJ1-2
CASSTPGQGSYEQYF,TGCGCCAGCAGTACTCCGGGACAGGGATCCTACGAGCAGTACTTC,.,TRBV5-1,TRBD1,TRBJ2-7
CSAPPGQSSYNEQFF,TGCAGTGCCCCCCCGGGACAGAGCTCCTACAATGAGCAGTTCTTC,few,TRBV20-1,TRBD1,TRBJ2-1
CSGPGGTIGEAFF,TGCAGTGGTCCAGGGGGCACGATAGGAGAAGCTTTCTTT,few,TRBV20-1,TRBD1,TRBJ1-1
CSARAPAGELFF,TGCAGTGCTAGAGCACCGGCGGGTGAGCTGTTTTTT,once,TRBV20-1,.,TRBJ2-2
CASSPNTHYGYTF,TGTGCCAGCAGTCCAAACACCCACTATGGCTACACCTTC,many,TRBV12-3/TRBV12-4,.,TRBJ1-2
CSASPSLAGPHSYGYTF,TGCAGTGCTAGTCCTTCGTTAGCGGGCCCCCACTCCTATGGCTACACCTTC,few,TRBV20-1,.,TRBJ1-2
CASSLGLRTGSYEQYF,TGCGCCAGCAGCTTGGGCCTGAGGACAGGTTCCTACGAGCAGTACTTC,.,TRBV5-1,TRBD1,TRBJ2-7
CAIRGITDTQYF,TGTGCCATCAGAGGTATAACAGATACGCAGTATTTT,.,TRBV10-3,.,TRBJ2-3
CSASPASGSSVEQYF,TGCAGTGCTAGTCCGGCTAGCGGATCTTCTGTGGAGCAGTACTTC,.,TRBV20-1,TRBD2,TRBJ2-7
CASTLTTNYGYTF,TGTGCCAGCACCCTCACAACAAACTATGGCTACACCTTC,few,TRBV12-3/TRBV12-4,.,TRBJ1-2
CASSSSGSNTEAFF,TGCGCCAGCAGCTCCTCTGGTTCGAACACTGAAGCTTTCTTT,.,TRBV5-1,.,TRBJ1-1
CASSSGPTGAYEQYF,TGCGCCAGCAGCTCGGGTCCGACAGGGGCCTACGAGCAGTACTTC,.,TRBV5-1,TRBD1,TRBJ2-7
CSARWLAGPYEQYF,TGCAGTGCTAGGTGGCTAGCCGGGCCCTACGAGCAGTACTTC,.,TRBV20-1,.,TRBJ2-7
CASSQERQGIGQPQHF,TGCGCCAGCAGCCAAGAGAGACAAGGAATCGGTCAGCCCCAGCATTTT,.,TRBV4-1,.,TRBJ1-5
CASSQDPRVGQPQHF,TGCGCCAGCAGCCAGGACCCAAGGGTGGGACAGCCCCAGCATTTT,many,TRBV4-1,.,TRBJ1-5
CASSPTIPRLAGGSYEQYF,TGTGCCAGCAGTCCAACAATACCGAGACTAGCGGGGGGCTCCTACGAGCAGTACTTC,.,TRBV27,TRBD2,TRBJ2-7
CASSVRGESSYEQYF,TGTGCCAGCAGCGTAAGGGGGGAAAGCTCCTACGAGCAGTACTTC,.,TRBV9,.,TRBJ2-7
CASSQVEEQFF,TGCGCCAGCAGCCAAGTGGAAGAGCAGTTCTTC,few,TRBV4-1,.,TRBJ2-1
CASGTPAPSGRGYEQFF,TGTGCCAGCGGGACGCCGGCCCCTAGCGGGAGAGGGTATGAGCAGTTCTTC,.,TRBV7-9,TRBD2,TRBJ2-1
CASKGTRMGEQYF,TGTGCCAGCAAGGGGACGCGTATGGGCGAGCAGTACTTC,.,TRBV6-1,.,TRBJ2-7
CATSLSSLWHEQFF,TGTGCCACCTCTCTGAGCAGTCTTTGGCATGAGCAGTTCTTC,once,TRBV19,.,TRBJ2-1
CASSLGLLTSYEQYF,TGTGCCAGCAGTTTGGGACTACTAACCTCCTACGAGCAGTACTTC,.,TRBV28,TRBD2,TRBJ2-7